This T cell receptor (beta chain) was identified in a study of PD-L1 blockade in urothelial cancer. Overall study: Male patients with bladder-origin urothelial cancer numbered about 90% of the roughly 29. Blood yielded a median of around 150,000 T cells per sample.

V shed 1 base and J 2 bases; nucleotides not matched to a gene: 3. This CDR3 has 17 amino acids. Germline CDR1 SGHAT, CDR2 FQNNGV. Only in-frame clones appear in the TCRdb table, and some are missing; sequencing was by immunoSEQ multiplex PCR. The sample yields approximately 110,000 clones, approximately 86% seen once. Regarding the study as a whole: Patients who had durable benefit saw their tumor-associated blood clones expand more at 3 weeks.

This clone appeared once. Its specificity is unknown. The sequence was obtained from a man aged 45 to 65 with urothelial cancer. The gene calls are TRBV11-2 and TRBJ2-1; the match to TRBD2 covers 12 bases. The sequences come from PBMCs, collected around atezolizumab (anti-PD-L1) treatment. CDR3 region: CASSLGTSGMTYNEQFF. CDR3 DNA: TGTGCCAGCAGCTTAGGGACTAGCGGGATGACCTACAATGAGCAGTTCTTC.